The 22 T cell receptor beta chains reported below all come from one sample, sequenced in a study of cytomegalovirus exposure and HLA in healthy donors. 60 Vbeta and 13 Jbeta primers were used in PCR. Sequencing used immunoSEQ multiplex PCR; TCRdb keeps in-frame clones, though not all of them. There are roughly 100,000 clones in the sample, with around 0.59% held by the top ten. Sequenced input: PBMCs. The receptors shown here come from a man aged 50 to 59 in good health and CMV-seronegative.

The chain has TRBV7-9 and TRBJ2-3, with D perhaps matching TRBD1 (6 bases). The V end lost 2 bases, the J end lost 0 bases, and 9 bases lay between the germline ends. Germline-derived CDR1 and CDR2 are SEHNR and FQNEAQ (reference sequence). The CDR3 consists of 15 residues. The CDR3 region is CASSLRQVSTDTQYF. CDR3 bases: TGTGCCAGCAGCTTACGACAGGTTAGCACAGATACGCAGTATTTT.

V usage is TRBV30 and J usage is TRBJ2-2; perhaps TRBD2 as D (6 bases). V lost 2 bases to trimming and J lost 9 bases, with 19 bases between them. The CDR3 is made up of 15 amino acids. CDR1 is GTSNPN, CDR2 SVGIG, per germline (reference sequence). CDR3 protein: CAWSPPTREIRELFF. CDR3 nucleotides: TGTGCCTGGAGTCCGCCGACTCGGGAGATTCGGGAGCTGTTTTTT.

CDR3 loop: CASSPSSGGTTIYF. The CDR3 DNA reads TGCGCCAGCAGCCCCTCTTCGGGGGGTACCACCATATATTTT. The chain uses TRBV5-1 and TRBJ1-3; D might be TRBD1 (5 bases). The CDR3 runs 14 residues. V was pared by 4 bases and J by 9 bases, with 17 bases between. The germline CDR1 and CDR2 sequences are SGHRS and YFSETQ.

With regard to this clone: Other DNA sequences in the sample encode the same CDR3. The rearrangement uses TRBV30 and TRBJ1-5, with 10 bases that match TRBD1. The CDR3 length is 14 residues. Germline values: CDR1 GTSNPN, CDR2 SVGIG (reference sequence). J gave up 7 bases and V 2 bases, and 5 bases lay outside the gene matches. The DNA for the CDR3 is TGTGCCTGGAGTCCGACAGGGGGCCGGCAGCCCCAGCATTTT. This encodes CAWSPTGGRQPQHF. The whole variable domain, remainder taken from reference TRBV30 and TRBJ1-5, is SQTIHQWPATLVQPVGSPLSLECTVEGTSNPNLYWYRQAAGRGLQLLFYSVGIGQISSEVPQNLSASRPQDRQFILSSKKLLLSDSGFYLCAWSPTGGRQPQHFGDGTRLSIL.

The V and J genes are TRBV19 and TRBJ1-1, with D hard to call. V was trimmed by 2 bases and J by 0 bases, leaving 10 bases between them. The CDR3 has 15 amino acids. Looked up from germline, CDR1 is LNHDA and CDR2 is SQIVND (reference sequence). In DNA, the CDR3 is TGTGCCAGTAGTATAAGTGGTACAGTGAACACTGAAGCTTTCTTT. It specifies CASSISGTVNTEAFF. The full variable domain, in which reference TRBV19 and TRBJ1-1 provide the parts outside the CDR3, is DGGITQSPKYLFRKEGQNVTLSCEQNLNHDAMYWYRQDPGQGLRLIYYSQIVNDFQKGDIAEGYSVSREKKESFPLTVTSAQKNPTAFYLCASSISGTVNTEAFFGQGTRLTVV.

The chain links TRBV9 to TRBJ2-1; 14 bases map to TRBD2. The junction had 1 base not matched to a gene; V was cut back by 5 bases and J by 6 bases. The CDR3 is 14 residues long. Per germline, CDR1 SGDLS and CDR2 YYNGEE. Written as DNA, the CDR3 is TGTGCCAGCAGAGGGACTAGCGGGAGCAATGAGCAGTTCTTC. This translates into CASRGTSGSNEQFF.

The chain recombines TRBV5-1 with TRBJ2-1, with TRBD1 matching over 8 bases. The germline gives CDR1 SGHRS, CDR2 YFSETQ. Trimming took 0 bases from V and 5 from J; bases not matched to a gene: 4. CDR3 size: 15 residues. CDR3 in amino acids: CASSLGQGADNEQFF. CDR3 coding DNA: TGCGCCAGCAGCTTGGGTCAGGGGGCCGACAATGAGCAGTTCTTC.

J is TRBJ2-1 and V is TRBV5-1; 10 nucleotides agree with TRBD2. The V and J ends lost 4 bases and 6 bases, in that order; junction bases with no gene match: 7. The CDR3 spans 15 residues. CDR1 and CDR2 (germline): SGHRS, YFSETQ. The CDR3 nucleotides are TGCGCCAGCAGCCCTCGGACTAGCGGTGCCAATGAGCAGTTCTTC. It codes for CASSPRTSGANEQFF.

The rearrangement links TRBV5-6 to TRBJ2-5; TRBD2 is a possible D gene (6 bases). There are 15 residues in the CDR3. The germline V and J ends were trimmed by 4 bases and 7 bases, with 20 bases remaining between them. The germline CDR1 and CDR2 sequences are SGHDT and YYEEEE. The CDR3 sequence: CASSGLAGLAGTQYF. The CDR3 DNA is TGTGCCAGCAGCGGTCTGGCGGGGCTGGCGGGGACCCAGTACTTC. Full variable domain (outside the CDR3, taken from reference TRBV5-6 and TRBJ2-5): DAGVTQSPTHLIKTRGQQVTLRCSPKSGHDTVSWYQQALGQGPQFIFQYYEEEERQRGNFPDRFSGHQFPNYSSELNVNALLLGDSALYLCASSGLAGLAGTQYFGPGTRLLVL.

J is TRBJ2-1 and V is TRBV9, with D tentatively TRBD2 (6 bases). The CDR3 length is 15 residues. V lost 3 bases and J lost 0, with 10 bases in between. The V gene's germline CDR1 is SGDLS and CDR2 YYNGEE. As DNA, the CDR3 is TGTGCCAGCAGCGGTAGCGGCAGCTCCTACAATGAGCAGTTCTTC. Translating gives CASSGSGSSYNEQFF.

This chain joins TRBV7-9 and TRBJ1-5; 12 bases map to TRBD1. The CDR3 runs 15 residues. With V trimmed by 5 bases and J by 6 bases, 5 bases remained unmatched. The germline gives CDR1 SEHNR, CDR2 FQNEAQ (reference sequence). CDR3 amino acids: CASSVGTGGRQPQHF. In nucleotides, the CDR3 is TGTGCCAGCAGCGTCGGGACAGGGGGCCGTCAGCCCCAGCATTTT.

The chain uses TRBV2 and TRBJ1-6; D not certain. The V gene's germline CDR1 is SNHLY and CDR2 FYNNEI. CDR3 length equals 15 residues. Trimming left V 4 bases short and J 6 bases short, with 13 bases between. CDR3: CASSGESGGNSPLHF. DNA of the CDR3: TGTGCCAGCAGTGGAGAGTCTGGTGGTAATTCACCCCTCCACTTT.

The chain employs TRBV7-2 and TRBJ1-5; the D is unclear. Trimming took off 4 bases at V and 0 bases at J, with 4 bases between the two ends. The CDR3 contains 13 residues. Per germline, CDR1 SGHTA and CDR2 FQGNSA. CDR3 region: CASSSYSNQPQHF. In DNA, the CDR3 is TGTGCCAGCAGCTCTTATAGCAATCAGCCCCAGCATTTT. Full variable domain (rest looked up from reference TRBV7-2 and TRBJ1-5): GAGVSQSPSNKVTEKGKDVELRCDPISGHTALYWYRQSLGQGLEFLIYFQGNSAPDKSGLPSDRFSAERTGGSVSTLTIQRTQQEDSAVYLCASSSYSNQPQHFGDGTRLSIL.

CDR3 residues: CASSVEGATGELFF. In nucleotides, the CDR3 is TGTGCCAGCAGCGTAGAAGGGGCGACCGGGGAGCTGTTTTTT. The rearrangement uses TRBV9 and TRBJ2-2; tentative D call: TRBD1 (5 bases). The CDR3 has 14 amino acids. The V gene's germline CDR1 is SGDLS and CDR2 YYNGEE. V was clipped by 0 bases and J by 5 bases, with 8 bases between them. The variable domain in full, with the rest retrieved from reference TRBV9 and TRBJ2-2, is DSGVTQTPKHLITATGQRVTLRCSPRSGDLSVYWYQQSLDQGLQFLIQYYNGEERAKGNILERFSAQQFPDLHSELNLSSLELGDSALYFCASSVEGATGELFFGEGSRLTVL.

The CDR3 loop reads CASSQDNGPGGAQPQHF. As DNA, the CDR3 is TGCGCCAGCAGCCAAGATAACGGCCCGGGGGGAGCCCAGCCCCAGCATTTT. The rearrangement joins TRBV4-3 to TRBJ1-5, with D perhaps TRBD1 (5 bases). There are 17 residues in the CDR3. Trimming took off 0 bases at V and 7 bases at J, with 19 bases between the two ends. Germline lookup yields CDR1 LGHNA and CDR2 YSLEER.

This chain joins TRBV7-6 and TRBJ1-3; D perhaps matches TRBD1 (6 bases). V shed 1 base and J shed 2 bases, with 9 bases lying between them. Germline V gives CDR1 SGHVS, CDR2 FNYEAQ. The CDR3 sequence is 15 residues long. DNA of the CDR3: TGTGCCAGCAGCTTAGACAGGGCCGCTGGAAACACCATATATTTT. It translates to CASSLDRAAGNTIYF.

The chain employs TRBV29-1 and TRBJ1-3; possible D gene TRBD1, 5 bases. This CDR3 has 14 residues. The V gene lost 6 bases and the J gene lost 3 bases, with 15 bases spanning the gap. The germline gives CDR1 SQVTM, CDR2 ANQGSEA. This CDR3 reads CSVAGTAIGNTIYF. DNA for the CDR3: TGCAGCGTGGCCGGGACTGCGATTGGAAACACCATATATTTT.

This sequence joins TRBV4-3 and TRBJ1-2; the D is unclear. The germline gives CDR1 LGHNA, CDR2 YSLEER. Trimming stripped 1 base from V and 8 bases from J, with 14 bases between. The CDR3 is 14 residues long. CDR3 in DNA: TGCGCCAGCAGCCAAGCGTTACAATATTCGGGCTACACCTTC. This encodes CASSQALQYSGYTF.

The chain combines TRBV4-1 with TRBJ2-7; tentatively, D is TRBD2 (6 bases). The V end lost 4 bases, the J end lost 3 bases, and 13 bases lay between the germline ends. The CDR3 has 14 residues. Germline V gene data show CDR1 as MGHRA and CDR2 as YSYEKL. CDR3 amino acids: CASSLAVGLYEQYF. In nucleotides, the CDR3 is TGCGCCAGCAGCCTAGCGGTAGGACTCTACGAGCAGTACTTC.

The rearrangement joins TRBV5-4 to TRBJ1-4, with D maybe TRBD1 (5 bases). This CDR3 has 15 residues. V was pared by 0 bases and J by 2 bases, with 8 bases between. Germline V gene lookup returns CDR1 SGHNT and CDR2 YYREEE (reference sequence). The CDR3 nucleotides are TGTGCCAGCAGCTTGGGGGGCACGACTAATGAAAAACTGTTTTTT. Protein: CASSLGGTTNEKLFF.

Remarks on this clone: The junction differs from germline at one of its ends, possibly a read error. The chain links TRBV7-8 to TRBJ2-7; tentatively, D is TRBD1 (5 bases). Per the germline V gene, CDR1 is SGHVS and CDR2 is FQNEAQ. This CDR3 contains 16 residues. The CDR3 loop reads CASSLDSTGHSDEQYF. CDR3 coding DNA: TGTGCCAGCAGCTTAGATTCTACAGGACACTCCGACGAGCAGTACTTC.

On this clone itself: Sequence at one end of the junction differs from germline and may be a read error. The V and J genes are TRBV6-5 and TRBJ1-2, with D possibly being TRBD1 (5 bases). CDR1 is MNHEY and CDR2 is SVGAGI in the germline V gene. The CDR3 consists of 11 residues. CDR3 residues: CASSYAGTWAF. CDR3 DNA sequence: TGTGCCAGCAGTTACGCCGGGACTTGGGCCTTC.